Given below is one TCR beta chain in context. Assay: immunoSEQ multiplex PCR; the TCRdb copy retains only in-frame clones and omits some. The data show more than 200,000 clones, over 75% seen once. The data stem from a study of blood T cell repertoires in COVID-19. Whole-study context: Among Cohort 3 donors, those recovered had two negative PCRs, clearance, or symptom resolution. T cells, B-cell-depleted T cells, or PBMCs provided the cDNA or gDNA that served as material.

The participants were between 18 and 89 years old and came from under 25 US areas. The study assigned cohorts using participant-reported clinical history. The CDR3 sequence is 13 residues long. Trimming pared 4 bases from V and 4 bases from J, leaving 10 bases between. The V gene's germline CDR1 is MDHEN and CDR2 SYDVKM. The sequencing input was PBMCs or T cells enriched from blood (not recorded which). The gene calls are TRBV28 and TRBJ1-2; no clear D gene. The origin of this receptor is a man younger than 40 in a cohort exposed to, infected with or recovered from COVID-19 (not recorded which). CDR3 nucleotide sequence: TGTGCCAGCAGTTCCGGGATTCTCTATGGCTACACCTTC. Protein: CASSSGILYGYTF.